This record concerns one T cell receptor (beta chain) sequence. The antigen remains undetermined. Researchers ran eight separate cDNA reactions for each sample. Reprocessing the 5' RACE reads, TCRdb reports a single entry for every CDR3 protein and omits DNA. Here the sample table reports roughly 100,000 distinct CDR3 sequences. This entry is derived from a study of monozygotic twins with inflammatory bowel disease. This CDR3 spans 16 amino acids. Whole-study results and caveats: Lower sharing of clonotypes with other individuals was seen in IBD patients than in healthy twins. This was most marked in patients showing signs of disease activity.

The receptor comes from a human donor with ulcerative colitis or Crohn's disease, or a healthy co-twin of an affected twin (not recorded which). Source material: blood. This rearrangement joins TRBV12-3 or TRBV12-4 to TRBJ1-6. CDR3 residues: CASTLHSGRKNSPLHF.